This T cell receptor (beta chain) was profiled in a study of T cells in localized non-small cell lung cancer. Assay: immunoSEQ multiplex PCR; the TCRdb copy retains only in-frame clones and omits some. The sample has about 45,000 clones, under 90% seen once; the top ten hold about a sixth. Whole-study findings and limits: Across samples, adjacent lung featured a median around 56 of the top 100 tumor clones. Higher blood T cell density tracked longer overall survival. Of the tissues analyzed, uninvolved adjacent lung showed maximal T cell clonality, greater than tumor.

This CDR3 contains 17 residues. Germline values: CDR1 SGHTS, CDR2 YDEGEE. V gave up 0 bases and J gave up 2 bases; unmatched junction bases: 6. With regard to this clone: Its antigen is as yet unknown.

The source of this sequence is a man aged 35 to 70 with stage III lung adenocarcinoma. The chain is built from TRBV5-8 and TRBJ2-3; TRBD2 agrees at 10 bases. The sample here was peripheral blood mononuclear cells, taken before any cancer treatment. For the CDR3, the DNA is TGTGCCAGCAGCTTGGCATTGCTAGCGGGGGACACAGATACGCAGTATTTT. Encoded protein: CASSLALLAGDTDTQYF.